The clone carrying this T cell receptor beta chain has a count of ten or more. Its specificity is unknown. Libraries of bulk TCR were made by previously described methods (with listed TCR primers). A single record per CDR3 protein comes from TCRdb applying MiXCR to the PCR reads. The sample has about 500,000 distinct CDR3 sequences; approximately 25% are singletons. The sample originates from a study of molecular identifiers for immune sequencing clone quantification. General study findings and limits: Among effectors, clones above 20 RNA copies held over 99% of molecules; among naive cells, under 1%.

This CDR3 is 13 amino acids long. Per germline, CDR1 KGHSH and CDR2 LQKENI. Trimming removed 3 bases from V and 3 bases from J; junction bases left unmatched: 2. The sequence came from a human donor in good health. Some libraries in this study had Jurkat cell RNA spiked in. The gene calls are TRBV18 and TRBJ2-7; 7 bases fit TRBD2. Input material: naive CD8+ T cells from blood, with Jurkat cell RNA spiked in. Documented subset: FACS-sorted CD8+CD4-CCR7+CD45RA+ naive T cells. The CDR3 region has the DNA TGTGCCAGCTCACCCGGGGACTACTACGAGCAGTACTTC. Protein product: CASSPGDYYEQYF. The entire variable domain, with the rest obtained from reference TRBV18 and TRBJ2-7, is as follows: NAGVMQNPRHLVRRRGQEARLRCSPMKGHSHVYWYRQLPEEGLKFMVYLQKENIIDESGMPKERFSAEFPKEGPSILRIQQVVRGDSAAYFCASSPGDYYEQYFGPGTRLTVT.